Listed below are T cell receptor beta chains from one sample, sequenced in a study of T cells in Graves' hyperthyroidism and ophthalmopathy. MiXCR, run by TCRdb on the multiplex PCR reads, gives a single entry per CDR3 protein. The sample shows over 700,000 distinct CDR3 sequences, 35% of them seen only once. Sequencing used blood. The receptors shown here come from a woman aged 40 to 50 with Graves' hyperthyroidism. Both conserved end residues are part of each CDR3. Each record gives: J gene, V gene, clone size, D gene, CDR3 protein, CDR3 DNA. A D gene is named only where the DNA matches it firmly. Some rows have no size entry. The others give once, few or many, or a class for an expanded clone.

TRBJ1-4,TRBV20-1,NA,NA,CSAWGAGEKLFF,TGCAGTGCCTGGGGGGCTGGAGAAAAACTGTTTTTT
TRBJ2-7,TRBV20-1,few,TRBD1,CSATPLANRGYPSWEQYF,TGCAGTGCTACTCCCTTGGCGAACAGGGGATACCCTTCTTGGGAGCAGTACTTC
TRBJ1-4,TRBV12-3/TRBV12-4,NA,NA,CASSTSLVKLFF,TGTGCCAGCAGTACATCACTGGTAAAACTGTTTTTT
TRBJ1-5,TRBV3-1,few,NA,CASSHPGNQPQHF,TGTGCCAGCAGCCATCCAGGCAATCAGCCCCAGCATTTT
TRBJ2-7,TRBV12-3/TRBV12-4,NA,TRBD1,CASSRPSGTGKTYEQYF,TGTGCCAGCTCACGGCCATCCGGGACAGGTAAAACCTACGAGCAGTACTTC
TRBJ2-7,TRBV29-1,NA,TRBD2,CSPHEREGYEQYF,TGCAGTCCCCACGAGCGGGAGGGATACGAGCAGTACTTC
TRBJ1-5,TRBV15,many,NA,CATSRDKAANQPQHF,TGTGCCACCAGCAGAGACAAGGCCGCCAATCAGCCCCAGCATTTT
TRBJ1-2,TRBV5-1,NA,NA,CASSLVSGEADLEGYTF,TGCGCCAGCAGCTTGGTATCGGGGGAGGCAGATTTGGAAGGCTACACCTTC
TRBJ2-7,TRBV6-6,many,NA,CASRSGQGGLYEQYF,TGTGCCAGCCGGAGCGGGCAGGGGGGATTGTACGAGCAGTACTTC
TRBJ2-5,TRBV10-3,few,TRBD2,CASSPDSGGAGETQYF,TGTGCCAGCAGTCCAGATAGCGGGGGGGCGGGAGAGACCCAGTACTTC
TRBJ1-1,TRBV6-6,NA,NA,CAEARDLNTEAFF,TGTGCCGAAGCGCGGGACTTGAACACTGAAGCTTTCTTT